The 20 T cell receptor beta chains reported below all come from one sample, sequenced in a study of T cells in Graves' hyperthyroidism and ophthalmopathy. Template material for amplifying TCR beta CDR3 regions consisted of RNA transcripts. In the first-round RT-PCR of the TCR CDR3, the HTBI primer set was used. TCRdb recomputed calls from the multiplex PCR reads with MiXCR, one row per CDR3 protein. The table lists about 640,000 distinct CDR3 sequences, under 25% of them singletons. Specimen: blood. These receptor sequences come from a young man with Graves' ophthalmopathy.

V gene TRBV19 combines with J gene TRBJ1-5; D ambiguous. Germline CDR1 and CDR2: LNHDA and SQIVND (reference sequence). Trimming cost V 2 bases and J 3 bases, with 11 bases left between them. The CDR3 covers 15 residues. CDR3 in DNA: TGTGCCAGTAGTATAATGAGTGTCAACAATCAGCCCCAGCATTTT. Its protein product is CASSIMSVNNQPQHF.

This clonotype turned up a few times. The V and J genes are TRBV4-1 and TRBJ2-7; 9 positions match TRBD2. This CDR3 has 18 amino acids. From germline, CDR1 is MGHRA and CDR2 YSYEKL. J gave up 0 bases and V 0 bases, and 9 bases lay outside the gene matches. CDR3 DNA: TGCGCCAGCAGCCAAGATCACCTTACTAGCGGGCCCTCCTACGAGCAGTACTTC. This translates into CASSQDHLTSGPSYEQYF.

This clonotype was found a few times. The chain has TRBV6-1 and TRBJ1-2; D gene ambiguous. Per germline, CDR1 MNHNS and CDR2 SASEGT. The V end lost 0 bases, the J end lost 5 bases, and 13 bases lay between the germline ends. The CDR3 loop spans 15 amino acids. CDR3 DNA sequence: TGTGCCAGCAGTGAAGCGCTTCCGGACTCTTATGGCTACACCTTC. Amino acid sequence: CASSEALPDSYGYTF.

This clonotype was recorded a few times. The CDR3 DNA sequence: TGTGCCAGCAGCTTAGAGGGGCAGGGTTGGCGCAATCAGCCCCAGCATTTT. Its protein product is CASSLEGQGWRNQPQHF. V usage is TRBV7-2 and J usage is TRBJ1-5; TRBD1 is a possible D gene (5 bases). The germline V gene has CDR1 SGHTA and CDR2 FQGNSA. This CDR3 is built from 17 residues. Trimming took 1 base from V and 2 from J, leaving 15 bases between them.

The V gene is TRBV29-1, the J gene TRBJ1-4; 9 bases map to TRBD1. The germline gives CDR1 SQVTM, CDR2 ANQGSEA. This CDR3 contains 13 residues. After removal of 6 bases from V and 7 bases from J, the junction contained 6 bases not matched to a gene. In nucleotides, the CDR3 is TGCAGCGTCGCGACAGGGGGAGGTGAAAAACTGTTTTTT. Encoded protein: CSVATGGGEKLFF.

This clonotype was seen ten or more times. V gene TRBV30 combines with J gene TRBJ2-1; TRBD1 matches 9 bases. J lost 7 bases, V lost 4 bases, and 8 bases had no gene match. This CDR3 contains 14 residues. Germline V lookup: CDR1 GTSNPN, CDR2 SVGIG (reference sequence). CDR3 loop: CAWNQGQGLNEQFF. The CDR3 region has the DNA TGTGCCTGGAATCAGGGACAGGGTTTGAATGAGCAGTTCTTC.

The CDR3 DNA follows: TGTGCCAGCAGCTTACGGGGCAGGGGGGGTTTCTACGAGCAGTACTTC. Its translation: CASSLRGRGGFYEQYF. The rearrangement joins TRBV7-9 to TRBJ2-7, with D perhaps assigned TRBD1 or TRBD2 (7 bases each). Germline V gene sequence: CDR1 SEHNR, CDR2 FQNEAQ (reference sequence). With 2 bases removed from V and 3 bases from J, the gap between germline ends came to 17 bases. The CDR3 sequence is 16 residues long.

The rearrangement links TRBV30 to TRBJ2-7; 7 bases match TRBD2. Trimming cost V 5 bases and J 2 bases; bases outside gene matches: 21. Germline values: CDR1 GTSNPN, CDR2 SVGIG (reference sequence). This CDR3 has 18 amino acids. The CDR3 region is CAWGNRDYRPLTPYEQYF. Written as DNA, the CDR3 is TGTGCCTGGGGTAATCGGGACTACCGACCCTTGACACCCTACGAGCAGTACTTC.

The gene calls are TRBV15 and TRBJ2-7; 7 positions agree with TRBD1. The V segment lost 5 bases and the J segment 6 bases; nucleotides outside the gene matches: 10. This CDR3 contains 14 residues. The germline V gene encodes CDR1 LNHNV and CDR2 YYDKDF (reference sequence). The CDR3 protein is CATSLSDRTGEQYF. In nucleotides, the CDR3 is TGTGCCACCAGCCTCTCGGACAGGACGGGCGAGCAGTACTTC.

This clonotype has just a few counts. The chain recombines TRBV19 with TRBJ2-5; D call uncertain. V was pared by 1 base and J by 4 bases, with 7 bases between. The CDR3 has 13 amino acids. Germline values: CDR1 LNHDA, CDR2 SQIVND (reference sequence). CDR3 loop: CASSIAVGETQYF. In nucleotides, the CDR3 is TGTGCCAGTAGTATAGCAGTCGGAGAGACCCAGTACTTC.

The chain uses TRBV7-2 and TRBJ2-3; TRBD2 matches at 8 bases. The length of the CDR3 is 16 residues. V shed 0 bases, J shed 2 bases, and the junction held 4 bases outside the gene matches. CDR1 is SGHTA and CDR2 is FQGNSA in the germline V gene. The CDR3 here is CASSLAGTRVTDTQYF. DNA for the CDR3: TGTGCCAGCAGCTTAGCCGGGACTAGAGTCACAGATACGCAGTATTTT.

The chain employs TRBV9 and TRBJ1-1, with D possibly being TRBD1 (6 bases). Germline V gene lookup returns CDR1 SGDLS and CDR2 YYNGEE. The V end lost 3 bases, the J end lost 4 bases, and 13 bases lay between the germline ends. The CDR3 is made up of 14 amino acids. CDR3 coding DNA: TGTGCCAGCAGCGCGAAACAGGGTGGCACTGAAGCTTTCTTT. Translated, it gives CASSAKQGGTEAFF.

This clonotype has a handful of counts. The chain has TRBV9 and TRBJ2-3; 9 bases are shared with TRBD2. V gave up 0 bases and J gave up 5 bases; unmatched junction bases: 4. The CDR3 is 15 amino acids. Germline lookup yields CDR1 SGDLS and CDR2 YYNGEE. The CDR3 coding sequence is TGTGCCAGCAGCGTAGGCGGGAGGGCGAAAGATACGCAGTATTTT. This translates into CASSVGGRAKDTQYF.

This clonotype occurred a few times. The rearrangement uses TRBV6-1 and TRBJ2-2, with D perhaps TRBD1 (6 bases). The CDR3 extends over 14 amino acids. Trimming took off 7 bases at V and 0 bases at J, with 9 bases between the two ends. Germline V gene lookup returns CDR1 MNHNS and CDR2 SASEGT. CDR3 bases: TGTGCCAGCAACAGGGCACCGAACACCGGGGAGCTGTTTTTT. Protein sequence: CASNRAPNTGELFF.

At least ten counts were recorded for this clonotype. The rearrangement uses TRBV2 and TRBJ1-5; tentative D call: TRBD1 (6 bases). The length of the CDR3 is 15 residues. V was pared by 3 bases and J by 5 bases, with 14 bases between. In germline, CDR1 is SNHLY, CDR2 FYNNEI. The CDR3 bases are TGTGCCAGCAGTGATTTAGGGGGACTCTATCAGCCCCAGCATTTT. Encoded protein: CASSDLGGLYQPQHF.

This clonotype showed up many times. The chain has TRBV28 and TRBJ2-1; 7 bases fit TRBD1. Per the germline V gene, CDR1 is MDHEN and CDR2 is SYDVKM. V was pared by 3 bases and J by 3 bases, with 14 bases of the junction left unmatched. There are 18 residues in the CDR3. CDR3 in amino acids: CASSFDGFTSGGYNEQFF. The DNA of the CDR3 is TGTGCCAGCAGTTTCGACGGATTTACCTCAGGGGGCTACAATGAGCAGTTCTTC.

This clonotype was seen a few times. The chain employs TRBV6-2 or TRBV6-3 and TRBJ2-7; 9 bases are shared with TRBD2. Trimming removed 5 bases from V and 0 bases from J; junction bases left unmatched: 8. This CDR3 comprises 16 residues. Germline CDR1 is MNHEY and CDR2 is SVGEGT. The CDR3 loop is CASSRGLADASYEQYF. DNA for the CDR3: TGTGCCAGCAGTAGGGGACTAGCAGACGCCTCCTACGAGCAGTACTTC.

This clonotype was detected only a few times. The chain carries TRBV28 and TRBJ2-7, with TRBD1 matching 7 bases. Looked up from germline, CDR1 is MDHEN and CDR2 is SYDVKM. This CDR3 spans 14 amino acids. V was pared by 7 bases and J by 5 bases, with 11 bases of the junction left unmatched. CDR3 loop: CASTLRGLGHEQYF. CDR3 DNA sequence: TGTGCCAGCACCTTGAGGGGGCTGGGACACGAGCAGTACTTC.

A single count supports this clonotype. Relative to the germline gene, one junction end is altered; a read error may explain this. This rearrangement joins TRBV3-1 to TRBJ2-1; 8 bases are a match to TRBD2. The CDR3 is 14 residues long. Germline assignment: CDR1 LGHDT and CDR2 YNNKEL (reference sequence). For the CDR3, the DNA is TGTGCCGGCAGCCAGGGACTAGATAGAAATGAGCAGTTCTTC. It is translated as CAGSQGLDRNEQFF.

This clonotype was detected a few times. The J gene is TRBJ2-2, the V gene TRBV29-1, with 13 bases that match TRBD2. V lost 6 bases, J lost 0 bases, and 7 bases stayed unmatched. Germline lookup yields CDR1 SQVTM and CDR2 ANQGSEA. The CDR3 has 17 amino acids. The CDR3 here is CSVLGLAGVSNTGELFF. CDR3 nucleotides: TGCAGCGTCCTTGGACTAGCGGGAGTATCGAACACCGGGGAGCTGTTTTTT.